The 21 T cell receptor beta chains reported below all come from one sample, sequenced in a study of T cell repertoires in cytomegalovirus infection. MiXCR was run by TCRdb on the reads, yielding one entry per CDR3 protein. The sample contains fewer than 550,000 distinct CDR3 sequences, about 25% of which appear only once. Sequencing used PBMCs. These receptor sequences come from a human donor in good health (CMV status not recorded). Some clones in this sample may be carry-over from other donors' samples.

The V call is TRBV6-2 or TRBV6-3, the J call TRBJ2-1, with 12 bases aligning to TRBD2. The CDR3 is 20 amino acids. J was trimmed by 0 bases and V by 1 base; bases with no gene match: 10. CDR1 is MNHEY and CDR2 is SVGEGT in the germline V gene. The CDR3 is CASSYYPPSGRASSYNEQFF. The CDR3, as DNA: TGTGCCAGCAGTTACTATCCTCCTAGCGGGAGGGCTAGCTCCTACAATGAGCAGTTCTTC.

The chain employs TRBV4-1 and TRBJ2-3; TRBD2 matches 13 bases. The CDR3 spans 17 residues. The ends lost 5 bases at V and 4 bases at J; junction bases unmatched: 9. Germline V gene sequence: CDR1 MGHRA, CDR2 YSYEKL. CDR3 residues: CASSSAGLAGVADTQYF. The DNA of the CDR3 is TGCGCCAGCAGCTCCGCCGGACTAGCGGGAGTAGCAGATACGCAGTATTTT.

This clonotype was picked up a small number of times. The chain joins TRBV7-8 to TRBJ2-7; D possibly corresponds to TRBD2 (6 bases). The CDR3 has 13 residues. The V gene lost 4 bases and the J gene lost 7 bases, with 14 bases spanning the gap. The germline CDR1 and CDR2 sequences are SGHVS and FQNEAQ. The CDR3 region is CASSSLAAGEQYV. CDR3 nucleotide sequence: TGTGCCAGCAGCTCCCTGGCGGCGGGGGAGCAGTACGTC.

The gene calls are TRBV19 and TRBJ1-1; D gene unclear. Per germline, CDR1 LNHDA and CDR2 SQIVND (reference sequence). The CDR3 contains 16 residues. Deletions cut 5 bases from V and 2 bases from J, with 18 bases between. In DNA, the CDR3 is TGTGCCAGTAGTGATTCTCTCGGTGGTGGAAACACTGAAGCTTTCTTT. Translation: CASSDSLGGGNTEAFF.

This clonotype was observed a few times. The chain uses TRBV12-3 or TRBV12-4 and TRBJ2-5, with D possibly matching TRBD1 (6 bases). The CDR3 spans 15 residues. Trimming stripped 3 bases from V and 1 base from J, with 12 bases between. Here the CDR3 reads CASSFFGTPQETQYF. The CDR3 DNA follows: TGTGCCAGCAGTTTTTTCGGGACACCCCAAGAGACCCAGTACTTC.

The chain combines TRBV27 with TRBJ1-1, with a tentative D call TRBD1 (5 bases). The germline V and J ends were trimmed by 6 bases and 0 bases, with 11 bases remaining between them. The germline V gene has CDR1 MNHEY and CDR2 SMNVEV (reference sequence). This CDR3 spans 14 amino acids. The CDR3 DNA reads TGTGCCAGCAGGCTACAGGAATTGAACACTGAAGCTTTCTTT. Translated: CASRLQELNTEAFF.

This chain uses TRBV28 with TRBJ2-7, with a tentative D call TRBD2 (5 bases). The CDR3 covers 15 residues. Trimming took off 8 bases at V and 0 bases at J, with 17 bases between the two ends. The germline gives CDR1 MDHEN, CDR2 SYDVKM. The CDR3 coding sequence is TGTGCCAGCGCTGAGGGCAGTTCCACCTCCTACGAGCAGTACGTC. It codes for CASAEGSSTSYEQYV.

The chain links TRBV4-3 to TRBJ2-7; tentatively, D is TRBD2 (5 bases). The ends were cut back, 1 base at V and 3 bases at J, with 13 bases in the middle. In germline, CDR1 is LGHNA, CDR2 YSLEER. There are 15 residues in the CDR3. CDR3 protein: CASSQGAPGNYEQYF. CDR3 in DNA: TGCGCCAGCAGCCAAGGTGCGCCCGGGAACTACGAGCAGTACTTC.

V usage is TRBV7-2 and J usage is TRBJ2-7; D is unclear. Looked up from germline, CDR1 is SGHTA and CDR2 is FQGNSA. This CDR3 is built from 12 residues. Trimming removed 1 base from V and 7 bases from J, with 8 bases in between. CDR3: CASSLVSREQYF. The DNA of the CDR3 is TGTGCCAGCAGCTTAGTTAGCCGGGAGCAGTACTTC.

This clonotype has a handful of counts. The chain uses TRBV20-1 and TRBJ2-4; D is possibly TRBD1 (6 bases). V lost 6 bases and J lost 2, with 11 bases in between. The germline gives CDR1 DFQATT, CDR2 SNEGSKA (reference sequence). CDR3 length: 13 amino acids. The CDR3 spells CSARTGSKNIQYF. The CDR3 DNA reads as TGCAGTGCGCGTACAGGGTCCAAAAACATTCAGTACTTC.

This clonotype was seen ten or more times. V is TRBV7-2 and J is TRBJ1-1; 8 nucleotides align to TRBD1. This CDR3 comprises 17 residues. Looked up from germline, CDR1 is SGHTA and CDR2 is FQGNSA. J was trimmed by 1 base and V by 0 bases; bases with no gene match: 7. In DNA, the CDR3 is TGTGCCAGCAGCTTAGCATCTTCCGGGACAGGGAACACTGAAGCTTTCTTT. As protein: CASSLASSGTGNTEAFF.

The CDR3 reads CSAIGVVNTEAFF. The CDR3 DNA follows: TGCAGTGCTATAGGGGTGGTGAACACTGAAGCTTTCTTT. V gene TRBV20-1 combines with J gene TRBJ1-1, with D maybe TRBD1 (5 bases). In germline, CDR1 is DFQATT, CDR2 SNEGSKA (reference sequence). CDR3 length: 13 amino acids. V was trimmed by 4 bases and J by 0 bases, leaving 9 bases between them.

This clonotype was recorded many times. The chain is built from TRBV7-2 and TRBJ1-1, with 9 bases fitting TRBD1. The V and J ends lost 5 bases and 0 bases, in that order; junction bases with no gene match: 10. CDR1 SGHTA and CDR2 FQGNSA come from the germline V gene. This CDR3 is built from 17 residues. CDR3 loop: CASSPLLDRGLNTEAFF. The CDR3 nucleotides read TGTGCCAGCAGCCCGCTTCTGGACAGGGGTTTGAACACTGAAGCTTTCTTT.

A few counts support this clonotype. This chain connects TRBV6-6 to TRBJ1-2; tentatively, D is TRBD1 (5 bases). V lost 0 bases and J 2 bases, leaving 10 bases between the germline ends. CDR1 is MNHNY, CDR2 SVGAGI, per germline (reference sequence). This CDR3 is built from 15 residues. CDR3 nucleotide sequence: TGTGCCAGCAGTTACTCGAAAGGGGCAAACTATGGCTACACCTTC. It translates to CASSYSKGANYGYTF.

This clonotype has just a few counts. V gene TRBV28 combines with J gene TRBJ1-6; 8 nucleotides align to TRBD1. Germline V lookup: CDR1 MDHEN, CDR2 SYDVKM. With 6 bases clipped from V and 4 bases from J, the junction kept 5 bases outside the gene matches. CDR3 length equals 15 residues. CDR3 nucleotide sequence: TGTGCCAGCAGACATAGGACAGGGTATAATTCACCCCTCCACTTT. This sequence encodes CASRHRTGYNSPLHF.

This clonotype was counted only a few times. The CDR3 region is CASSLSEGTEAFF. CDR3 coding DNA: TGTGCCAGCAGTTTATCGGAAGGGACTGAAGCTTTCTTT. The rearrangement uses TRBV27 and TRBJ1-1; D is undetermined. V was shortened by 0 bases and J by 5 bases, with 7 bases between the two germline ends. The CDR3 spans 13 residues. Per the germline V gene, CDR1 is MNHEY and CDR2 is SMNVEV (reference sequence).

This clonotype was seen more than once but under ten times. The chain combines TRBV28 with TRBJ2-3; D unresolved. The V gene lost 5 bases and the J gene lost 4 bases, with 13 bases spanning the gap. Germline loops: CDR1 MDHEN, CDR2 SYDVKM. This CDR3 has 14 residues. The DNA for the CDR3 is TGTGCCAGCAGTATCCCAACGTTGGCAGATACGCAGTATTTT. It specifies CASSIPTLADTQYF.

The chain joins TRBV7-6 to TRBJ1-2; D is unclear. Germline CDR1 is SGHVS and CDR2 is FNYEAQ. Trimming pared 4 bases from V and 2 bases from J, leaving 20 bases between. This CDR3 is 17 amino acids long. The CDR3 nucleotides are TGTGCCAGCAGCTCCCTCGCCACGGTCACGTTAAACTATGGCTACACCTTC. It is translated as CASSSLATVTLNYGYTF.

This clonotype was recorded at least ten times. The chain has TRBV11-2 and TRBJ2-1, with a weak D call TRBD2 (5 bases). CDR3 length: 11 amino acids. CDR1 and CDR2 (germline): SGHAT, FQNNGV. V lost 4 bases and J lost 11, with 9 bases in between. In nucleotides, the CDR3 is TGTGCCAGCAGCTCGGAGGCCAAGCAGTTCTTC. This codes for CASSSEAKQFF.

This clonotype came up a few times. V gene TRBV9 combines with J gene TRBJ2-7; the D gene could be TRBD1 or TRBD2 (5 bases each). V was pared by 0 bases and J by 3 bases, with 10 bases between. The CDR3 has 14 amino acids. From germline, CDR1 is SGDLS and CDR2 YYNGEE. CDR3 region: CASSVGGSDYEQYF. The CDR3 DNA sequence: TGTGCCAGCAGCGTAGGGGGGAGTGACTACGAGCAGTACTTC.

This clonotype was detected ten times or more. The chain's CDR3 is CASSRPGLVGNEQFF. The DNA for the CDR3 is TGTGCCAGCAGCCGACCGGGACTAGTCGGGAATGAGCAGTTCTTC. The V call is TRBV7-2, the J call TRBJ2-1; 8 nucleotides align to TRBD2. Germline assignment: CDR1 SGHTA and CDR2 FQGNSA. This CDR3 comprises 15 residues. With 5 bases clipped from V and 7 bases from J, the junction kept 10 bases outside the gene matches.